These 27 T cell receptor beta chains originate from one sample sequenced in a study of T cell responses to AZD1222 COVID-19 vaccine. The repertoire was sequenced with immunoSEQ multiplex PCR; TCRdb's copy has only in-frame clones and lacks some. The sample shows around 89,000 clones, roughly 90% of them seen only once. Sequences were derived from peripheral blood, sampled on day 0 of AZD1222 vaccination. These receptors originate from an adult in good health.

The V gene is TRBV14, the J gene TRBJ2-7; D unresolved. The V gene lost 4 bases and the J gene lost 3 bases, with 7 bases spanning the gap. From germline, CDR1 is SGHDN and CDR2 FVKESK. CDR3 length: 12 residues. CDR3 sequence reads: CASSPANYEQYF. In DNA form, the CDR3 reads TGTGCCAGCAGCCCGGCGAACTACGAGCAGTACTTC.

This rearrangement joins TRBV7-3 to TRBJ2-1; unclear D gene. V lost 4 bases, J lost 10 bases, and 11 bases lay in between. The CDR3 is 12 residues long. Germline loops: CDR1 SGHTA, CDR2 FQGTGA. The CDR3 loop is CASSSLAGEQFF. The CDR3 nucleotides read TGTGCCAGCAGCTCCCTCGCTGGCGAGCAGTTCTTC.

This sequence joins TRBV20-1 and TRBJ1-1; 9 bases match TRBD1. The CDR3 totals 14 residues. V lost 3 bases and J lost 5; bases outside the gene matches: 7. Germline CDR1 is DFQATT and CDR2 is SNEGSKA (reference sequence). The CDR3, as DNA: TGCAGTGCTAGTCCCGGGGACAGGGAAACTGAAGCTTTCTTT. The encoded protein is CSASPGDRETEAFF.

The chain couples TRBV6-5 to TRBJ2-5; 7 nucleotides align to TRBD2. This CDR3 spans 15 amino acids. V lost 0 bases, J lost 5 bases, and 6 bases stayed unmatched. Germline V gene data show CDR1 as MNHEY and CDR2 as SVGAGI. The CDR3 here is CASSYSGGSWETQYF. CDR3 coding DNA: TGTGCCAGCAGTTACTCGGGGGGGTCGTGGGAGACCCAGTACTTC.

The chain uses TRBV5-1 and TRBJ2-3; no firm D call. Per germline, CDR1 SGHRS and CDR2 YFSETQ. The CDR3 loop spans 14 amino acids. Trimming took 2 bases from V and 0 from J, leaving 7 bases between them. The CDR3 protein is CASSLGSSTDTQYF. CDR3 sequence (DNA): TGCGCCAGCAGCTTAGGATCTAGCACAGATACGCAGTATTTT.

The rearrangement uses TRBV7-9 and TRBJ1-5; 8 bases agree with TRBD1. Germline values: CDR1 SEHNR, CDR2 FQNEAQ (reference sequence). Trimming took 4 bases from V and 4 from J; bases not matched to a gene: 6. CDR3 length: 15 amino acids. The CDR3 protein is CASSYRQGRNQPQHF. CDR3 nucleotides: TGTGCCAGCAGCTACCGACAGGGGCGAAATCAGCCCCAGCATTTT.

The table lists this clone with a count of one. The chain joins TRBV7-9 to TRBJ1-1; D gene uncertain. The CDR3 covers 14 residues. The V and J ends lost 5 bases and 1 base respectively, with 11 bases between them. Germline V gene sequence: CDR1 SEHNR, CDR2 FQNEAQ (reference sequence). The CDR3 protein is CASSLRVRNTEAFF. In DNA form, the CDR3 reads TGTGCCAGCAGCCTCCGGGTACGGAACACTGAAGCTTTCTTT.

This clone has only one observation. V gene TRBV19 combines with J gene TRBJ1-1, with D tentatively TRBD1 (6 bases). Germline values: CDR1 LNHDA, CDR2 SQIVND (reference sequence). The CDR3 is 13 residues long. The V end was cut by 0 bases, the J end by 7 bases, with 9 bases between. In DNA form, the CDR3 reads TGTGCCAGTAGTATAGAGCAGGGGTTTGAAGCTTTCTTT. This encodes CASSIEQGFEAFF. Full variable domain (outside the CDR3, taken from reference TRBV19 and TRBJ1-1): DGGITQSPKYLFRKEGQNVTLSCEQNLNHDAMYWYRQDPGQGLRLIYYSQIVNDFQKGDIAEGYSVSREKKESFPLTVTSAQKNPTAFYLCASSIEQGFEAFFGQGTRLTVV.

The chain carries TRBV28 and TRBJ2-5, with D possibly matching TRBD1 (5 bases). Germline CDR1 reads MDHEN; CDR2 reads SYDVKM. This CDR3 region has 14 residues. Between the trimmed V and J ends, which lost 5 bases and 2 bases, there was a span of 12 bases. CDR3: CASSPMGLQETQYF. The CDR3 DNA reads TGTGCCAGCAGTCCCATGGGGCTTCAAGAGACCCAGTACTTC.

The chain links TRBV2 to TRBJ2-7; 7 bases agree with TRBD1. V shed 6 bases and J 2 bases; nucleotides not matched to a gene: 4. Germline-derived CDR1 and CDR2 are SNHLY and FYNNEI. The CDR3 runs to 13 residues. CDR3: CASSGQVPYEQYF. The CDR3 DNA follows: TGTGCCAGCAGCGGACAGGTGCCCTACGAGCAGTACTTC. The entire variable domain, with the rest obtained from reference TRBV2 and TRBJ2-7, is as follows: EPEVTQTPSHQVTQMGQEVILRCVPISNHLYFYWYRQILGQKVEFLVSFYNNEISEKSEIFDDQFSVERPDGSNFTLKIRSTKLEDSAMYFCASSGQVPYEQYFGPGTRLTVT.

CDR3 amino acids: CASSRATSGEYNEQFF. CDR3 bases: TGTGCCAGCAGTAGGGCCACTAGCGGGGAATACAATGAGCAGTTCTTC. The rearrangement joins TRBV28 to TRBJ2-1; 10 positions match TRBD2. V trimming: 5 bases; J trimming: 4 bases; junction bases outside the gene matches: 8. The CDR3 contains 16 residues. The germline CDR1 and CDR2 sequences are MDHEN and SYDVKM.

The CDR3 reads CASSPSQPGDTEAFF. In DNA form, the CDR3 reads TGTGCCAGCTCACCATCACAGCCTGGGGACACTGAAGCTTTCTTT. V gene TRBV18 combines with J gene TRBJ1-1, with no clear D. V was pared by 2 bases and J by 3 bases, with 13 bases between. Germline CDR1 reads KGHSH; CDR2 reads LQKENI. This CDR3 is 15 amino acids long.

This chain uses TRBV6-2 or TRBV6-3 with TRBJ1-5; D gene uncertain. V dropped 5 bases and J dropped 7 bases, with 9 bases sitting between them. This CDR3 is built from 12 residues. CDR1 and CDR2 (germline): MNHEY, SVGEGT. The CDR3 nucleotides read TGTGCCAGCAGTCCGTCCGGGCAGCCCCAGCATTTT. This gives the protein CASSPSGQPQHF.

The chain carries TRBV5-5 and TRBJ1-3; D gene ambiguous. CDR3 length equals 14 residues. Trimming cost V 1 base and J 3 bases, with 8 bases left between them. Germline-derived CDR1 and CDR2 are SGHKS and YYEKEE (reference sequence). CDR3: CASSLRRDGNTIYF. The CDR3 DNA follows: TGTGCCAGCAGCTTGAGGAGGGATGGAAACACCATATATTTT.

This clone was recorded a few times. J is TRBJ1-2 and V is TRBV28; 8 nucleotides match TRBD1. The V gene's germline CDR1 is MDHEN and CDR2 SYDVKM. With V trimmed by 7 bases and J by 5 bases, 12 bases remained unmatched. The CDR3 is 15 residues long. The CDR3, as DNA: TGTGCCAGCACACAACCAGGGCAGGGGGCTTATGGCTACACCTTC. Amino acids: CASTQPGQGAYGYTF.

The rearrangement joins TRBV12-3 or TRBV12-4 to TRBJ2-7, with D perhaps TRBD1 or TRBD2 (6 bases each). CDR3 length equals 11 residues. V lost 8 bases, J lost 13 bases, and 18 bases lay in between. This CDR3 reads CASSSGWGAYF. CDR3 in DNA: TGTGCCAGCTCCTCAGGATGGGGGGCATACTTC.

The rearrangement joins TRBV5-1 to TRBJ2-7; 7 bases map to TRBD1. Looked up from germline, CDR1 is SGHRS and CDR2 is YFSETQ. The length of the CDR3 is 13 residues. Losses at the gene ends were 0 bases for V and 6 bases for J; bases not matched to a gene: 3. DNA for the CDR3: TGCGCCAGCAGCTTGGGACAGGGCGGCGAGCAGTACTTC. Protein product: CASSLGQGGEQYF. Variable domain in full (rest from reference TRBV5-1 and TRBJ2-7): KAGVTQTPRYLIKTRGQQVTLSCSPISGHRSVSWYQQTPGQGLQFLFEYFSETQRNKGNFPGRFSGRQFSNSRSEMNVSTLELGDSALYLCASSLGQGGEQYFGPGTRLTVT.

The chain couples TRBV11-1 to TRBJ1-1; TRBD1 agrees at 7 bases. The CDR3 runs to 15 residues. V was clipped by 3 bases and J by 6 bases; unmatched bases: 10. Germline assignment: CDR1 SGHAT and CDR2 FQDESV (reference sequence). CDR3 nucleotides: TGTGCCAGCAGCTTCCCCGGGCAGGGGGTTGCTGAAGCTTTCTTT. Amino acid sequence: CASSFPGQGVAEAFF. Combining the CDR3 with reference TRBV11-1 and TRBJ1-1 gives the whole variable domain EAEVAQSPRYKITEKSQAVAFWCDPISGHATLYWYRQILGQGPELLVQFQDESVVDDSQLPKDRFSAERLKGVDSTLKIQPAELGDSAMYLCASSFPGQGVAEAFFGQGTRLTVV.

Written as DNA, the CDR3 is TGTGCCAGCAGACCACAGGGGGTCACAGATACGCAGTATTTT. Protein: CASRPQGVTDTQYF. The chain uses TRBV2 and TRBJ2-3; 8 bases match TRBD1. Germline assignment: CDR1 SNHLY and CDR2 FYNNEI. The CDR3 length is 14 residues. The junction had 4 bases not matched to a gene; V was cut back by 6 bases and J by 2 bases.

This chain connects TRBV7-3 to TRBJ1-1; 8 bases map to TRBD1. The CDR3 totals 14 residues. V lost 4 bases, J lost 3 bases, and 4 bases stayed unmatched. CDR1 SGHTA and CDR2 FQGTGA come from the germline V gene. The CDR3 region is CASSSGTGHTEAFF. The CDR3, as DNA: TGTGCCAGCAGCTCAGGGACAGGCCACACTGAAGCTTTCTTT.

V usage is TRBV6-2 or TRBV6-3 and J usage is TRBJ2-7; D is possibly TRBD1 (5 bases). The V end was cut by 6 bases, the J end by 4 bases, with 10 bases between. Germline V gene sequence: CDR1 MNHEY, CDR2 SVGEGT. This CDR3 is 12 amino acids long. The CDR3 protein is CASSPQGYEQYF. In nucleotides, the CDR3 is TGTGCCAGCAGCCCTCAGGGATACGAGCAGTACTTC.

This chain uses TRBV10-3 with TRBJ1-2; 8 nucleotides align to TRBD1. Germline CDR1 reads ENHRY; CDR2 reads SYGVKD. The CDR3 consists of 17 residues. With 2 bases clipped from V and 0 bases from J, the junction kept 8 bases outside the gene matches. The CDR3 loop reads CAISEQGGQGANYGYTF. CDR3 sequence (DNA): TGTGCCATCAGTGAGCAGGGAGGACAGGGAGCTAACTATGGCTACACCTTC.

The chain is built from TRBV2 and TRBJ1-5, with a tentative D call TRBD1 (5 bases). Trimming took off 8 bases at V and 0 bases at J, with 17 bases between the two ends. CDR1 SNHLY and CDR2 FYNNEI come from the germline V gene. The CDR3 is made up of 16 amino acids. CDR3 protein: CASGNRNTGSNQPQHF. For the CDR3, the DNA is TGTGCCAGCGGAAACAGAAATACAGGTAGCAATCAGCCCCAGCATTTT.

V and J are TRBV7-3 and TRBJ2-3; 11 nucleotides align to TRBD2. The CDR3 consists of 16 residues. The trim removed 5 bases at V and 0 bases at J, leaving 4 bases unmatched. The germline CDR1 and CDR2 sequences are SGHTA and FQGTGA. CDR3: CASSRLAGSSTDTQYF. CDR3 nucleotides: TGTGCCAGCAGCCGACTAGCGGGATCTAGCACAGATACGCAGTATTTT.

The chain carries TRBV21-1 and TRBJ2-2; TRBD1 is taken as the D call from the table, unchecked against the DNA. TRBV21-1 is given as a pseudogene. CDR3 size: 17 residues. The CDR3 DNA sequence: TGTGCCAGCAGCAACCGGGATCCAGGGGGCACCACCGGGGAGCTGTTTTTT. Its protein is CASSNRDPGGTTGELFF.

This clone was found once. The V call is TRBV14, the J call TRBJ2-7; 11 bases fit TRBD2. The length of the CDR3 is 20 residues. CDR1 and CDR2 (germline): SGHDN, FVKESK. V shed 4 bases, J shed 4 bases, and the junction held 21 bases outside the gene matches. The CDR3 loop is CASSRVGNSGGAHRRYEQYF. The CDR3 DNA follows: TGTGCCAGCAGCCGGGTCGGCAATAGCGGGGGGGCCCATCGTAGGTACGAGCAGTACTTC.

The V gene is TRBV5-1, the J gene TRBJ2-1; 10 bases agree with TRBD2. After removal of 4 bases from V and 7 bases from J, the junction contained 11 bases not matched to a gene. Germline CDR1 and CDR2: SGHRS and YFSETQ. CDR3 length equals 16 residues. The CDR3 region has the DNA TGCGCCAGCAGCGCCCGACTAAGCGGGGGGGCTAATGAGCAGTTCTTC. Protein product: CASSARLSGGANEQFF.